The 17 T cell receptor beta chains below were found in one sample sequenced in a study of T cells expressing NK-cell markers. With the 5' RACE reads reprocessed, TCRdb shows one record per CDR3 protein and no DNA. This repertoire includes about 370,000 distinct CDR3 sequences. The specimen was blood T cells: a sorted CD56 or NKG2C T cell subset, CD4+ or CD8+ T cells, or bulk PBMC T cells (not recorded which). Receptor source: a woman between 50 and 59 years old in good health.

The chain recombines TRBV20-1 with TRBJ1-2. CDR3 length: 12 residues. Germline assignment: CDR1 DFQATT and CDR2 SNEGSKA (reference sequence). The chain's CDR3 is CSATRREVGYTF.

The chain is built from TRBV20-1 and TRBJ2-1. Germline CDR1 is DFQATT and CDR2 is SNEGSKA (reference sequence). CDR3 length equals 15 residues. Here the CDR3 reads CSARITSERYNEQFF.

The V and J genes are TRBV7-9 and TRBJ2-1; TCRdb's assignment of TRBD2 cannot be checked, as there is no DNA. This CDR3 contains 14 residues. The germline CDR1 and CDR2 sequences are SEHNR and FQNEAQ (reference sequence). The CDR3 loop is CASSSNDYHNEQFF.

The CDR3: CASRDGPDQPQHF. The rearrangement links TRBV10-1 to TRBJ1-5. This CDR3 comprises 13 residues. Germline loops: CDR1 WNHNN, CDR2 SYGVQD (reference sequence).

The chain combines TRBV2 with TRBJ2-5; absent DNA, TCRdb's TRBD1 call cannot be checked. The length of the CDR3 is 12 residues. Per germline, CDR1 SNHLY and CDR2 FYNNEI. CDR3 protein: CASSMGRETQYF.

The chain combines TRBV11-3 with TRBJ2-6; without DNA, the TCRdb call of TRBD1 cannot be checked. The germline V gene has CDR1 SGHNT and CDR2 YENEEA. The CDR3 has 18 amino acids. The CDR3 sequence: CASSLGLDRSHGANVLTF. The full variable domain, with the rest looked up from reference TRBV11-3 and TRBJ2-6, is EAGVVQSPRYKIIEKKQPVAFWCNPISGHNTLYWYLQNLGQGPELLIRYENEEAVDDSQLPKDRFSAERLKGVDSTLKIQPAELGDSAVYLCASSLGLDRSHGANVLTFGAGSRLTVL.

V and J are TRBV28 and TRBJ2-5; checking the TCRdb D call of TRBD1 is not possible without DNA. The CDR3 length is 12 residues. CDR1 is MDHEN and CDR2 is SYDVKM in the germline V gene. CDR3 loop: CASRGVEETQYF.

The chain is built from TRBV24-1 and TRBJ2-5; TCRdb lists TRBD1, though no DNA is available to test this call. The CDR3 has 16 amino acids. CDR1 is KGHDR and CDR2 is SFDVKD in the germline V gene. CDR3 in amino acids: CATSDRTPGQTQTQYF.

The gene calls are TRBV15 and TRBJ2-1. The CDR3 runs to 15 residues. Germline V CDR1 and CDR2: LNHNV, YYDKDF (reference sequence). CDR3 in amino acids: CATRGLFLGSNEQFF.

The rearrangement links TRBV19 to TRBJ2-5. This CDR3 region has 14 residues. Germline V lookup: CDR1 LNHDA, CDR2 SQIVND (reference sequence). The CDR3 is CASSIAGSQETQYF.

V is TRBV11-2 and J is TRBJ2-2. The CDR3 is 14 residues long. Germline lookup yields CDR1 SGHAT and CDR2 FQNNGV. This CDR3 is CASSARPDAGELFF.

J is TRBJ2-7 and V is TRBV20-1; the D call from TCRdb, TRBD2, cannot be confirmed without DNA. Germline CDR1 is DFQATT and CDR2 is SNEGSKA (reference sequence). CDR3 length: 11 residues. The CDR3 protein is CSAKQRGQQYF.

J is TRBJ1-5 and V is TRBV21-1; TCRdb outputs TRBD1, but without DNA this stays unchecked. TRBV21-1 is given as a pseudogene. This CDR3 is 16 amino acids long. The CDR3 region is CASSKARDGKNQPQHF.

The V and J genes are TRBV5-6 and TRBJ2-2; TCRdb returns TRBD1, unconfirmable since there is no DNA. Germline lookup yields CDR1 SGHDT and CDR2 YYEEEE. This CDR3 is built from 17 residues. CDR3 sequence: CASSLELRGLNTGELFF.

The rearrangement joins TRBV25-1 to TRBJ2-5. CDR3 length: 14 residues. CDR1 MGHDK and CDR2 SYGVNS come from the germline V gene. CDR3 region: CASSEFGFQETQYF.

The rearrangement uses TRBV11-2 and TRBJ2-5; TCRdb's assignment of TRBD1 cannot be checked, as there is no DNA. CDR3 length equals 16 residues. In germline, CDR1 is SGHAT, CDR2 FQNNGV. The CDR3 loop is CASSLGAGGHQETQYF.

The chain carries TRBV6-4 and TRBJ2-2; TCRdb lists TRBD2, though no DNA is available to test this call. CDR3 length: 15 amino acids. The germline CDR1 and CDR2 sequences are MRHNA and SNTAGT. The CDR3 loop is CASSGAGEGAGELFF.